This T cell receptor (beta chain) was sequenced in a study of cytomegalovirus exposure and HLA in healthy donors. Using immunoSEQ multiplex PCR, the repertoire was profiled, and TCRdb retains in-frame clones only, with some absent. The sample lists approximately 100,000 clones, roughly nine tenths occurring once. CDR3 length equals 17 residues. The junction had 8 bases not matched to a gene; V was cut back by 2 bases and J by 5 bases. CDR1 is SGHDN and CDR2 is FVKESK in the germline V gene. Study-level findings and limits: That first-cohort TCR clusters tended to co-occur in the 90 to 150 validation repertoires was found in a later analysis. Diagnosis of cytomegalovirus status made by the classifier reportedly showed high specificity and sensitivity.

Comment on this clone: Its antigen is undetermined.

This TCR derives from a man younger than 35 in good health and CMV-seropositive. The chain uses TRBV14 and TRBJ2-2; TRBD2 matches 10 bases. The sequenced sample consisted of PBMCs. The CDR3 region has the DNA TGTGCCAGCAGCCAATTAGCTAGCGGGAGACGGACCGGGGAGCTGTTTTTT. This gives the protein CASSQLASGRRTGELFF.